This section outlines one T cell receptor (beta chain) sequence together with its context. J gave up 0 bases and V 9 bases, and 7 bases lay outside the gene matches. The germline gives CDR1 LNHDA, CDR2 SQIVND (reference sequence). The CDR3 loop spans 14 amino acids. These data originate in a study of blood T cell repertoires in COVID-19. Study-level background: Samples of COVID-19 (acute and convalescent) were obtained from the United States, Italy and Spain. Sample material is recorded as cDNA or gDNA derived from T cells, B-cell-depleted T cells, or PBMCs.

In the study's own analysis: Reference gene primer amplification gave nucleated cell count estimates. Sequencing was performed with immunoSEQ multiplex PCR; in TCRdb, only in-frame clones are kept and a portion is missing. D and trimming come from the DNA, and the V and J calls and clone size come from that table. The sample carries more than 100,000 clones, about four fifths recorded once. The sample taken for sequencing was peripheral blood. The sequence derives from a woman in her sixties with active or convalescent COVID-19. The rearrangement joins TRBV19 to TRBJ1-2; 7 nucleotides align to TRBD1. This CDR3 reads CASSGQVANYGYTF. DNA of the CDR3: TGTGCCAGCTCCGGACAGGTTGCTAACTATGGCTACACCTTC.